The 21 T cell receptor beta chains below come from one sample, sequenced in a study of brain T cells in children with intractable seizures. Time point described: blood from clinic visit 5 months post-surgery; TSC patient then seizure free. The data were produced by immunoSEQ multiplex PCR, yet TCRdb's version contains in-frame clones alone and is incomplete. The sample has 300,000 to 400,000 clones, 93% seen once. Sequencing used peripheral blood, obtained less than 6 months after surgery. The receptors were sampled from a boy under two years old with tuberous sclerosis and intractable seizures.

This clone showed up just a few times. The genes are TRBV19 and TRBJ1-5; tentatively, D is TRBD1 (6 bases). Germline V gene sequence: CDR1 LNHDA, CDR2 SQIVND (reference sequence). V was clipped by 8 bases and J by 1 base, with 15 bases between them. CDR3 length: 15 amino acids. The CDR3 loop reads CASLSGTLSNQPQHF. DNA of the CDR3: TGTGCCAGTCTAAGCGGGACACTCAGCAATCAGCCCCAGCATTTT.

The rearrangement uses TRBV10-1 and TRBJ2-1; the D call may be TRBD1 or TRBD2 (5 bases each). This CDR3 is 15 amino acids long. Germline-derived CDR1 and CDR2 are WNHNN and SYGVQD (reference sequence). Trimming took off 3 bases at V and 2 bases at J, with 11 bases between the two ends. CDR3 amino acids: CASSDPGTPYNEQFF. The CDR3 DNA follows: TGCGCCAGCAGTGATCCAGGGACCCCCTACAATGAGCAGTTCTTC.

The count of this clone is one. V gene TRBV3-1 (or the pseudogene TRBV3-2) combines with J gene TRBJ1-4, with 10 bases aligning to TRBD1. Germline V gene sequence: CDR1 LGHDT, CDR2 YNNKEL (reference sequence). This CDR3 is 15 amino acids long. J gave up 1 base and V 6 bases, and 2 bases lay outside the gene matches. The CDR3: CASRRTGGTNEKLFF. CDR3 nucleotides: TGTGCCAGCAGACGGACAGGGGGAACTAATGAAAAACTGTTTTTT.

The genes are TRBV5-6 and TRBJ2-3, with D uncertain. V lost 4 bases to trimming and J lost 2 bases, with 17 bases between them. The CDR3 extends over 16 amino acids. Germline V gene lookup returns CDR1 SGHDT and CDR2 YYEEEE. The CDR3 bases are TGTGCCAGCAGCCTCACCGCTAGTCTCCCCACAGATACGCAGTATTTT. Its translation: CASSLTASLPTDTQYF.

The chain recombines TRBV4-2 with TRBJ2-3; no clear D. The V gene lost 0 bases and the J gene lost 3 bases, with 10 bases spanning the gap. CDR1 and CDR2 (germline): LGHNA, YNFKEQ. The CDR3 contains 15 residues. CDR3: CASSQDYRTTDTQYF. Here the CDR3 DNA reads TGTGCCAGCAGCCAAGATTACCGCACGACAGATACGCAGTATTTT.

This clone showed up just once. This CDR3 reads CASRLTGDTEAFF. The DNA of the CDR3 is TGTGCCAGCAGACTTACAGGGGACACTGAAGCTTTCTTT. The rearrangement uses TRBV12-3 or TRBV12-4 and TRBJ1-1; TRBD1 agrees at 7 bases. The CDR3 totals 13 residues. The trim removed 6 bases at V and 3 bases at J, leaving 4 bases unmatched.

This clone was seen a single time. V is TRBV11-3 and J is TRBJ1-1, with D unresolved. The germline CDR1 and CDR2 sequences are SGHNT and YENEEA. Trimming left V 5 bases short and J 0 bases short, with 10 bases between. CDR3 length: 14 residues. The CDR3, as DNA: TGTGCCAGCAGCCCCTATGAATTGAACACTGAAGCTTTCTTT. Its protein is CASSPYELNTEAFF.

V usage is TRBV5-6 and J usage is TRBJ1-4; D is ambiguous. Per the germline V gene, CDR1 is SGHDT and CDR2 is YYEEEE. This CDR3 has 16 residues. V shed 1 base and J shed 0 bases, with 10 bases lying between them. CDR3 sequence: CASSLLYRATNEKLFF. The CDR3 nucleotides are TGTGCCAGCAGCTTGCTTTACAGAGCAACTAATGAAAAACTGTTTTTT.

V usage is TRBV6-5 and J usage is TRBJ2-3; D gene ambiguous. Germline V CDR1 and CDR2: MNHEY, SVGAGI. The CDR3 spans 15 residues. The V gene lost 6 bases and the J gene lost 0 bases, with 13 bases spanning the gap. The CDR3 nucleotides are TGTGCCAGCAGGGCGCTTTCGGACAGCACAGATACGCAGTATTTT. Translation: CASRALSDSTDTQYF.

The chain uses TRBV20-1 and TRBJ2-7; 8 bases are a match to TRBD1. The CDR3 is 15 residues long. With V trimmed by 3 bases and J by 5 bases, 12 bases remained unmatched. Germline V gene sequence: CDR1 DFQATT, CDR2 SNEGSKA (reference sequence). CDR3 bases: TGCAGTGCTAGTGGGATTATGACAGGGGCCCACGAGCAGTACTTC. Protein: CSASGIMTGAHEQYF.

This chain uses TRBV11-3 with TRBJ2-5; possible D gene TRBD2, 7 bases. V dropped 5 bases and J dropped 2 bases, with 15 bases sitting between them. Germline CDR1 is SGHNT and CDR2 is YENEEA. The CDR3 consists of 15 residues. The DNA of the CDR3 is TGTGCCAGCAGCCCCACACAGGGACTACAAGAGACCCAGTACTTC. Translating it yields CASSPTQGLQETQYF.

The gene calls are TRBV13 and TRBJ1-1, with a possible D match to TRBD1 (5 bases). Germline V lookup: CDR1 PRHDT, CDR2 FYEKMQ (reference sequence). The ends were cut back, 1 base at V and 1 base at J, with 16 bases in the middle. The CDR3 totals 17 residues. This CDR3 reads CASSLDSFGHRNTEAFF. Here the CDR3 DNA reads TGTGCCAGCAGCTTAGATAGTTTCGGACACCGGAACACTGAAGCTTTCTTT.

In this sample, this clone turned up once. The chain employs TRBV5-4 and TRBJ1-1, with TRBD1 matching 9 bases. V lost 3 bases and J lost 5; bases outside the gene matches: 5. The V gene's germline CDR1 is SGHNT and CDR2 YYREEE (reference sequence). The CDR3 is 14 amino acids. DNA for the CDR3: TGTGCCAGCAGCTGGGGACAGGGTCGTACTGAAGCTTTCTTT. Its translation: CASSWGQGRTEAFF.

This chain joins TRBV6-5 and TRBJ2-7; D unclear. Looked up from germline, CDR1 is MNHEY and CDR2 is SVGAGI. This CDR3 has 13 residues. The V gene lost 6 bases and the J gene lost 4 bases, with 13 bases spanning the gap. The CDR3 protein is CASSTEIFYEQYF. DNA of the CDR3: TGTGCCAGCAGCACCGAGATATTTTACGAGCAGTACTTC.

CDR3 protein: CASSLTGGHGYTF. CDR3 bases: TGTGCCAGCAGTTTGACAGGGGGTCATGGCTACACCTTC. The chain joins TRBV12-3 or TRBV12-4 to TRBJ1-2, with 9 bases aligning to TRBD1. The CDR3 is made up of 13 amino acids. The junction had 2 bases not matched to a gene; V was cut back by 3 bases and J by 6 bases.

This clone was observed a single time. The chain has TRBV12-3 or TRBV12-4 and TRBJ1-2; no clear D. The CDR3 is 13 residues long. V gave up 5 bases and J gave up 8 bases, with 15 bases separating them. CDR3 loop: CASSHPDPQGYTF. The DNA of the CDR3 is TGTGCCAGCAGTCATCCGGACCCCCAGGGCTACACCTTC.

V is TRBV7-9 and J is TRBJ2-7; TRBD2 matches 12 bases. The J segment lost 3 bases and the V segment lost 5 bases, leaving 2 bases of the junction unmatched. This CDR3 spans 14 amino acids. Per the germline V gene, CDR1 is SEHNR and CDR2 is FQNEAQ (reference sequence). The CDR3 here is CASSTTSGSYEQYF. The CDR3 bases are TGTGCCAGCAGCACGACTAGCGGGAGCTACGAGCAGTACTTC.

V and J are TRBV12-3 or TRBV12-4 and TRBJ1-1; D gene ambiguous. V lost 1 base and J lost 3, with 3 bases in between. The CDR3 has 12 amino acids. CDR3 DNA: TGTGCCAGCAGTTTAGGGGACACTGAAGCTTTCTTT. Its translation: CASSLGDTEAFF.

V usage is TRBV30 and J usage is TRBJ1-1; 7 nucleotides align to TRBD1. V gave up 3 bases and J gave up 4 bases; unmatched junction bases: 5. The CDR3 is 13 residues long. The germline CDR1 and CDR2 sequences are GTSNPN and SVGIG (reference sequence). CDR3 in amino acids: CAWRETGFTEAFF. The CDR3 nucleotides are TGTGCCTGGAGAGAGACAGGGTTCACTGAAGCTTTCTTT.

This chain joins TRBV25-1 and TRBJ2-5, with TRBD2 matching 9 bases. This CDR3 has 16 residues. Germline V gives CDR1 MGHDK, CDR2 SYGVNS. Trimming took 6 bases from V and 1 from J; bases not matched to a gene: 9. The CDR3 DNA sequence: TGTGCCAGCAGCTCTGGCGGGGGGGCTCTCCAAGAGACCCAGTACTTC. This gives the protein CASSSGGGALQETQYF.

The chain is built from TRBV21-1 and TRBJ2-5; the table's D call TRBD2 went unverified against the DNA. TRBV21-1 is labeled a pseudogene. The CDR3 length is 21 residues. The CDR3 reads CASSGRAGGQESGKYQETQYF. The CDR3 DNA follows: TGTGCCAGCAGCGGACGGGCGGGGGGGCAAGAATCTGGTAAGTACCAAGAGACCCAGTACTTC.